A selection of T cell receptor beta chains follows, all from one sample in a study of PD-1 blockade in classical Hodgkin lymphoma. Here immunoSEQ multiplex PCR was the method, and the copy in TCRdb shows in-frame clones only, minus some. The sample records about 47,000 clones, about 80% being singletons. This material consisted of peripheral blood mononuclear cells (PBMCs), taken before the fourth cycle of nivolumab. The receptors originated from a human donor with classical Hodgkin lymphoma. The conserved cysteine and the conserved F or W are not part of the CDR3 here.

j_gene	v_gene	CDR3aa
TRBJ2-5	TRBV9	ASSVEIGHQETQY
TRBJ1-2	TRBV14	ASTSIQGGGYT
TRBJ2-5	TRBV5-4	ASRLELQETQY
TRBJ2-5	TRBV7-9	ASSFGIAGQETQY
TRBJ2-5	TRBV15	ATSRDILQGIRETQY
TRBJ1-1	TRBV5-6	ASSSPGPWEAF
TRBJ1-5	TRBV6-1	ASSLGDQPQH
TRBJ2-1	TRBV2	ASIPVRFTGAHHSYNEQF
TRBJ2-4	TRBV6-5	ASRTAGAGGNIQY
TRBJ2-7	TRBV7-9	ASSLIGGPREQY
TRBJ1-5	TRBV4-2	ASSQDGRATPHQPQH
TRBJ2-7	TRBV5-1	ASSMRQVGDEQY
TRBJ2-3	TRBV2	ASSTTTGAGGTDTQY
TRBJ2-7	TRBV27	ASSLSVAESSYEQY
TRBJ2-1	TRBV9	ASSPRQPVLYNEQF
TRBJ2-1	TRBV19	ATSSLGQGGEQF
TRBJ1-2	TRBV5-1	ASSLEGRGHEGYGYT
TRBJ2-1	TRBV7-3	ASSLAGNNEQF
TRBJ2-3	TRBV5-1	ASSLVQREADTQY
TRBJ1-5	TRBV28	ASSLGWTAPRQPQH
TRBJ2-3	TRBV6-1	ASSVSSGSGTDTQY
TRBJ2-7	TRBV18	ASSATGGRGYEQY
TRBJ1-5	TRBV27	ASSPRLTGVNQPQH
TRBJ2-7	TRBV21-1	ASGDRRTSGATSGRLDTYEQY
TRBJ2-3	TRBV5-5	ASSFATDTQY
TRBJ1-4	TRBV7-9	ASSPAGAWEKLF
TRBJ2-5	TRBV12-5	ASGLATWGGMRQETQY
TRBJ2-2	TRBV9	ASRAELAGGGELF
TRBJ1-2	TRBV7-9	ASSLAGTGSGYT
TRBJ1-1	TRBV30	AWGGTEAF
TRBJ2-1	TRBV13	ASRVRRASNNEQF
.	TRBV4-3	ASSQFLGPFPDNEQY
TRBJ2-5	TRBV25-1	ASSEYGADRGGETQY
TRBJ1-2	TRBV6-5	ASGTFYGYT
TRBJ2-5	TRBV4-1	ASSLTGSQETQY
TRBJ1-1	TRBV4-2	ASSNLGLIESEAF